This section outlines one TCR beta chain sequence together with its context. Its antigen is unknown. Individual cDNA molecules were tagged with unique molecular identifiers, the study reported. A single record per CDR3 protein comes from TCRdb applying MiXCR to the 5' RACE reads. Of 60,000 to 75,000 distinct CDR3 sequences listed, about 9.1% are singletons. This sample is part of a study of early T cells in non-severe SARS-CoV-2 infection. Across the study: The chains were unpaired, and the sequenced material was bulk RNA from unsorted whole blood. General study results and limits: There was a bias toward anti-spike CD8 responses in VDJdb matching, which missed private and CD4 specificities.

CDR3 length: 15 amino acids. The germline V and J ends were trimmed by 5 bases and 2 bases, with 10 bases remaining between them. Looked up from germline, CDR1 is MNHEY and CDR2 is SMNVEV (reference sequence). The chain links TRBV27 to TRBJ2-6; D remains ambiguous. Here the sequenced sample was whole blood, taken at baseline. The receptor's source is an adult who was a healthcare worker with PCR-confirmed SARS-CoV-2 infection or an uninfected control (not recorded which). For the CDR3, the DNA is TGTGCCAGCAGTCAGAACAACCCTGGGGCCAACGTCCTGACTTTC. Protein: CASSQNNPGANVLTF.